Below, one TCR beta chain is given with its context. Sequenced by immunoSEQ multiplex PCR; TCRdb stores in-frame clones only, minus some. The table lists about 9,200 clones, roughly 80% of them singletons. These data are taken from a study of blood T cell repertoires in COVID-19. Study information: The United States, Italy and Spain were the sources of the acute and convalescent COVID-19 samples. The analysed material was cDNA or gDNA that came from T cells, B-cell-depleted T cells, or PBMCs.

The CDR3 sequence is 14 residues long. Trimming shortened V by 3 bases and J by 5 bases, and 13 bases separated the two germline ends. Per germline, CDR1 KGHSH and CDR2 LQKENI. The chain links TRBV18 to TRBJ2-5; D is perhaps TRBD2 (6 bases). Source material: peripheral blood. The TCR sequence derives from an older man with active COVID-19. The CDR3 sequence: CASSPGGIMETQYF. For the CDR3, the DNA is TGTGCCAGCTCACCGGGCGGGATCATGGAGACCCAGTACTTC.